The sequence of this TCR beta chain was determined in a study of Ad26.COV2.S vaccination and SARS-CoV-2 variants. General study results and limits: Vaccinees and placebo recipients showed similar non-spike TCR breadth. In vaccinated individuals, spike-specific CD8+ and CD4+ T cell responses reportedly displayed substantial breadth.

About this clone itself: Its target is unknown.

The CDR3 loop spans 14 amino acids. The V end lost 3 bases, the J end lost 2 bases, and 11 bases lay between the germline ends. Germline CDR1 GTSNPN, CDR2 SVGIG (reference sequence). Documented treatment: 15 to 20 received Ad26.COV2.S at low or high dose, single or two shots; about 5 received placebo; per-sample allocation not given. The samples date from day 63 after the first vaccine or placebo injection. Profiled with immunoSEQ multiplex PCR; TCRdb holds only in-frame clones, not every one. This sample has about 680,000 clones, with approximately 88% found just once. The sample in question was peripheral blood, obtained in a trial of Ad26.COV2.S vaccine versus placebo. This clonotype originated in a person between 18 and 59 years old who received the Ad26.COV2.S COVID-19 vaccine or a placebo. The chain couples TRBV30 to TRBJ1-5; a weak D match, TRBD1 (6 bases). The CDR3 loop reads CAWRAHRGNQPQHF. CDR3 in DNA: TGTGCCTGGAGAGCCCACAGGGGCAATCAGCCCCAGCATTTT. Full variable domain (remainder filled in from reference TRBV30 and TRBJ1-5): SQTIHQWPATLVQPVGSPLSLECTVEGTSNPNLYWYRQAAGRGLQLLFYSVGIGQISSEVPQNLSASRPQDRQFILSSKKLLLSDSGFYLCAWRAHRGNQPQHFGDGTRLSIL.